The sequence of this T cell receptor (beta chain) was determined in a study of regulatory T cells in long-lasting Graves disease. Arm-PCR with iRepertoire HTBI primers amplified the CDR3 regions for these TCR beta libraries. Authors' data handling: The samples yielded roughly 64 TRBV and 14 TRBJ segments. TCRdb fed the multiplex PCR reads into MiXCR, producing one record per CDR3 protein. TCRdb, rather than the study authors, made the V and J calls. The sample carries a few hundred thousand distinct CDR3 sequences, roughly 21% recorded once. In regard to this clonotype: Antigen specificity is unknown.

Broader study findings: Relative to newly diagnosed Graves' patients, persistent ones had lower TCR diversity.

Time point described: persistent/refractory GD, antithyroid drugs over 5 years with positive TRAb. The TCR library was made from RNA that had been extracted from PBMCs in TRIzol. The TCR was taken from a female donor with Graves disease. The sequencing used peripheral blood mononuclear cells (PBMCs), collected when the disease was refractory, from a patient treated with antithyroid drugs.

For the CDR3, the DNA is TGTGCCAGCAGCCACAGGGGGCGAGATTCACCCCTCCACTTT. Translating gives CASSHRGRDSPLHF. This chain links TRBV3-1 with TRBJ1-6; 8 bases agree with TRBD1. CDR3 length: 14 amino acids. CDR1 is LGHDT and CDR2 is YNNKEL in the germline V gene (reference sequence). Germline trimming cut 3 bases from V and 8 bases from J; bases unmatched to any gene: 3.